This TCR beta chain was captured by sequencing in a study of Ad26.COV2.S vaccination and SARS-CoV-2 variants. With regard to this clone: Antigen specificity is unknown.

As to treatment: approximately 18 received Ad26.COV2.S at low or high dose, single or two shots; five or six received placebo; per-sample allocation not given. The samples date from day 63 after the first vaccine or placebo injection. What was given as vaccine was an Ad26 vector encoding Wuhan-strain SARS-CoV-2 spike. Per the germline V gene, CDR1 is GTSNPN and CDR2 is SVGIG (reference sequence). There are 13 residues in the CDR3. V was pared by 3 bases and J by 9 bases, with 15 bases between. Whole-study results and caveats: Measurements of TCR breadth and depth may have given underestimates of the total T cell responses. Similar non-spike TCR breadth was seen in vaccine and placebo recipients. Once vaccination had occurred, spike-specific CD8+ and CD4+ T cell responses reportedly showed substantial breadth.

Clones were read by immunoSEQ multiplex PCR, and TCRdb kept only the in-frame ones, dropping some. This sample has about 480,000 clones, with around 88% found just once. This receptor was taken from a person between 18 and 59 years old who received the Ad26.COV2.S COVID-19 vaccine or a placebo. Sequenced material: peripheral blood, taken in a trial of Ad26.COV2.S vaccine versus placebo. This sequence joins TRBV30 and TRBJ1-5, with D unresolved. This CDR3 reads CAWRIGGQSPQHF. In nucleotides, the CDR3 is TGTGCCTGGAGGATTGGCGGGCAGTCGCCCCAGCATTTT.